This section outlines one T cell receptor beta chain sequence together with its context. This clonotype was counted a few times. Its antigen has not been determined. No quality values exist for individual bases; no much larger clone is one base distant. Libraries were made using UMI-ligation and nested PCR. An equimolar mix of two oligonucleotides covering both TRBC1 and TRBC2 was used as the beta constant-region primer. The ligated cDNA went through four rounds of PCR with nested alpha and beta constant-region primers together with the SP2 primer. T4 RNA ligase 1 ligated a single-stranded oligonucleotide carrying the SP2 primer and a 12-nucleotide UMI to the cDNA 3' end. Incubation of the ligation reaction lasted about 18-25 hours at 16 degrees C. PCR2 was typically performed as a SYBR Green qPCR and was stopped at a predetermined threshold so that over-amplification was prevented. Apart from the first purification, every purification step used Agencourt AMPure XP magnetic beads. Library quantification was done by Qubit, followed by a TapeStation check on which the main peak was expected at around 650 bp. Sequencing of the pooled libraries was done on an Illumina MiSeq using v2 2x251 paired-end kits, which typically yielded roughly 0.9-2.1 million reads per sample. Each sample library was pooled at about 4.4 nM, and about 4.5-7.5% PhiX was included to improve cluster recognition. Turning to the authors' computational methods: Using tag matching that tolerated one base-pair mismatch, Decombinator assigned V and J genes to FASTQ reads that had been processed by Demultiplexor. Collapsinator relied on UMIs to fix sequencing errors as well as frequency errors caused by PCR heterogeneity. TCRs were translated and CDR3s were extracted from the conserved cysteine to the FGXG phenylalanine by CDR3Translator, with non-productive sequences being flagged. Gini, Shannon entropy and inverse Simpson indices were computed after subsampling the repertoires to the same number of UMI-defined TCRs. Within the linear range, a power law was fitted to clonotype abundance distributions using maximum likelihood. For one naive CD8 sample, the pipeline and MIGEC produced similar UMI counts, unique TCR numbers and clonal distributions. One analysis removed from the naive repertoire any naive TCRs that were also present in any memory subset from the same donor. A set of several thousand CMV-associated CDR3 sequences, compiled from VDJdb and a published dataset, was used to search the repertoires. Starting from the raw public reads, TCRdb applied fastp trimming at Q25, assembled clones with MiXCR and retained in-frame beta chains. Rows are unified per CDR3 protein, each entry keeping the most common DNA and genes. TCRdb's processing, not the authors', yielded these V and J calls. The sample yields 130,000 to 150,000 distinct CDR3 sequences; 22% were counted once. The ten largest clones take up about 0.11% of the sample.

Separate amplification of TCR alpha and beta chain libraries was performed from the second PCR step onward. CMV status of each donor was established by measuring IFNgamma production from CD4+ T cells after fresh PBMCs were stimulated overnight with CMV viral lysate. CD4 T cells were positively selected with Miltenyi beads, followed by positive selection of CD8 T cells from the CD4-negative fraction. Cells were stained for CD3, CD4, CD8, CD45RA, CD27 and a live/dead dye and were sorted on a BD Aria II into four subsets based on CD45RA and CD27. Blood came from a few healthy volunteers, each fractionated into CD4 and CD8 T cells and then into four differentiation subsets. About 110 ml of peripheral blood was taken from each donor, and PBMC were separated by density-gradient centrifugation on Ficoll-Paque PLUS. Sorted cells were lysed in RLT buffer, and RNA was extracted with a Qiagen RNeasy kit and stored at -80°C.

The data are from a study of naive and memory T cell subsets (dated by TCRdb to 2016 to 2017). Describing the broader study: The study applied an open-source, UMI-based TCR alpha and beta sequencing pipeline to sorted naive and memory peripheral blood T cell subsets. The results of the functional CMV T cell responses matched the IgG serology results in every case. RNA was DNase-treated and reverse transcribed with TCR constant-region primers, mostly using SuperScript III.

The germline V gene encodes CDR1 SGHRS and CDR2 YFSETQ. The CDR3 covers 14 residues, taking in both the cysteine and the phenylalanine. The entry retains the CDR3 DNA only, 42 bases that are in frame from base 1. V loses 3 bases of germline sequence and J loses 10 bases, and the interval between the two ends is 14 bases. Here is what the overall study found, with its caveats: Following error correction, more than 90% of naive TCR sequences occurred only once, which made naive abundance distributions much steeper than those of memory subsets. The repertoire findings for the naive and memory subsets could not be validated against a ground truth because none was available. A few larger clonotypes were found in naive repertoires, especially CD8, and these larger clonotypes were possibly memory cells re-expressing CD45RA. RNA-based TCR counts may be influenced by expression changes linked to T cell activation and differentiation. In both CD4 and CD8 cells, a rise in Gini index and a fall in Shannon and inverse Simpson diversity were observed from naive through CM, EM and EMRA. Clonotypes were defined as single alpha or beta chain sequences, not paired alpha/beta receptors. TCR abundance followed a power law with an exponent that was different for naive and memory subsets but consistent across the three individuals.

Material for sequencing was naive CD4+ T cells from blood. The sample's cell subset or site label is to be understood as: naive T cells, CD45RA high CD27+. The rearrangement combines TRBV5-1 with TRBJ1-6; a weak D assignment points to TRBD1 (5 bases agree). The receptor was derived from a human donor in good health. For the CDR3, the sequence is CASSSGTGGSPLHF. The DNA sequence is TGCGCCAGCAGCTCCGGGACCGGCGGATCACCCCTCCACTTT.